This TCR beta chain stems from a study of T cell responses to AZD1222 COVID-19 vaccine. General study findings and limits: Vaccination with two AZD1222 doses was followed by a rise in Spike-specific TCR breadth and depth. Epitopes outside B.1.351 and B.1.1.7 mutated regions reportedly drew nearly half of spike TCRs.

As to this clone: The antigen is not known.

Sequencing was performed with immunoSEQ multiplex PCR; in TCRdb, only in-frame clones are kept and a portion is missing. The sample contains around 160,000 clones, approximately 91% of which appear only once. The CDR3 runs to 16 residues. V gave up 0 bases and J gave up 0 bases, with 9 bases separating them. Looked up from germline, CDR1 is LNHNV and CDR2 is YYDKDF (reference sequence). This clonotype originated in an adult who received the AZD1222 COVID-19 vaccine. The sequences come from peripheral blood, collected 28 days after the second AZD1222 dose. This rearrangement joins TRBV15 to TRBJ1-3; TRBD1 is a possible D gene (5 bases). The CDR3 loop reads CATSRDRDYSGNTIYF. CDR3 in DNA: TGTGCCACCAGCAGAGACAGGGATTACTCTGGAAACACCATATATTTT. The full variable domain, its missing parts supplied by reference TRBV15 and TRBJ1-3, is DAMVIQNPRYQVTQFGKPVTLSCSQTLNHNVMYWYQQKSSQAPKLLFHYYDKDFNNEADTPDNFQSRRPNTSFCFLDIRSPGLGDTAMYLCATSRDRDYSGNTIYFGEGSWLTVV.